The source of this T cell receptor (beta chain) is a study of T cell responses to AZD1222 COVID-19 vaccine. This CDR3 contains 14 residues. Germline-derived CDR1 and CDR2 are SGDLS and YYNGEE. V trimming: 2 bases; J trimming: 3 bases; junction bases outside the gene matches: 3. Clones were read by immunoSEQ multiplex PCR, and TCRdb kept only the in-frame ones, dropping some. The sample lists fewer than 150,000 clones; 88% were seen once. The rearrangement uses TRBV9 and TRBJ1-1; 8 positions agree with TRBD1. The sequences come from peripheral blood, collected on day 0 of AZD1222 vaccination. The origin of this receptor is an adult in good health. The CDR3 spells CASSVTGEDTEAFF. The CDR3 DNA reads TGTGCCAGCAGCGTGACAGGGGAGGACACTGAAGCTTTCTTT.